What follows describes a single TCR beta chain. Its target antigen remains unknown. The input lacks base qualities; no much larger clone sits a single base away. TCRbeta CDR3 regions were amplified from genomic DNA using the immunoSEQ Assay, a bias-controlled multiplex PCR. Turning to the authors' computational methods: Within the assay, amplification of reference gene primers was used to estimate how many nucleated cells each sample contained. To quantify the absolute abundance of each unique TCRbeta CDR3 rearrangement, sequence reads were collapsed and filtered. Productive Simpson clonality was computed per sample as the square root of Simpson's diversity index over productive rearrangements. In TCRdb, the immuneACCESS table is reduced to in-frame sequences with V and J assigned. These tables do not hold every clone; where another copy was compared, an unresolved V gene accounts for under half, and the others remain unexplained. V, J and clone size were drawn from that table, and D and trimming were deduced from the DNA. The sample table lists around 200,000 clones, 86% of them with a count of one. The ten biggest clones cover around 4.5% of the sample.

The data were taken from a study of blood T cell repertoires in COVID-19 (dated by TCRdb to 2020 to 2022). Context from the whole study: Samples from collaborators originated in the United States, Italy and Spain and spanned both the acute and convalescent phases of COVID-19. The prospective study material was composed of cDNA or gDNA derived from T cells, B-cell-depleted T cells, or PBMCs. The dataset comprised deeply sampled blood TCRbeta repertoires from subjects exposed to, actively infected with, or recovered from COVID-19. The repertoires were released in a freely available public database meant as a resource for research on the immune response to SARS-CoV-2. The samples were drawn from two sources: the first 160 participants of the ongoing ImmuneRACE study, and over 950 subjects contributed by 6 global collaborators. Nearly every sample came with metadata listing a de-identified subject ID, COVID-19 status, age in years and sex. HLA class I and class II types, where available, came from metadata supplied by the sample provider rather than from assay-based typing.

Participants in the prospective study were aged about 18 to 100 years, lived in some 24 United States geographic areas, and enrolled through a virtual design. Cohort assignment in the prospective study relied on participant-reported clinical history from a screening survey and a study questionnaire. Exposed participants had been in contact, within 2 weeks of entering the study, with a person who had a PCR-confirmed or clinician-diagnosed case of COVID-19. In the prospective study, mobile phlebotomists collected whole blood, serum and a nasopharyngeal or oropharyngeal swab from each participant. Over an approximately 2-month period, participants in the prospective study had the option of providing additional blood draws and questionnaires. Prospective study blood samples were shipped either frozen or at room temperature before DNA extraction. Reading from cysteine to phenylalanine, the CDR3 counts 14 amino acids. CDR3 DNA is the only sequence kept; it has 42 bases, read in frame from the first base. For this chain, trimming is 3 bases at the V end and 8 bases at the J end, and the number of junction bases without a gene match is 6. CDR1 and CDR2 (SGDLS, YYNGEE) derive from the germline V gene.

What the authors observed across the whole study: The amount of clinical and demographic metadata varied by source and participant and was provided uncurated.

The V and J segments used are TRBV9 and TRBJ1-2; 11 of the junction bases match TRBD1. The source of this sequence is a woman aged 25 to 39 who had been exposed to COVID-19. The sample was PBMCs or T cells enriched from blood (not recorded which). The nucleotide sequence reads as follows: TGTGCCAGCAGCGCTGGACAGGGGGCGTTGGGCTACACCTTC. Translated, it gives CASSAGQGALGYTF.